Sequencing of this TCR beta chain was carried out in a study of blood T cell repertoires in COVID-19 (dated by TCRdb to between 2020 and 2021). Describing the broader study: Samples covering the acute and convalescent phases of COVID-19 were provided by collaborators in the United States, Italy and Spain. The prospective study material was composed of cDNA or gDNA derived from T cells, B-cell-depleted T cells, or PBMCs. Subjects who had been exposed to COVID-19, were actively infected with it, or had recovered from it provided the deeply sampled blood TCRbeta repertoires that made up the dataset. The repertoires were made available in a free public database intended to serve as a resource for research on the immune response to SARS-CoV-2. The samples were drawn from two sources: the first 160 participants of the ongoing ImmuneRACE study, and over 1,000 subjects contributed by 6 global collaborators. Sample metadata almost always included a de-identified subject ID, COVID-19 status, age in years and sex. HLA class I and class II types, where available, came from metadata supplied by the sample provider rather than from assay-based typing.

Whole blood was collected in K2EDTA tubes by collaborating institutions according to the institutions' own protocols. For TCRbeta analysis, collaborator samples were shipped as frozen whole blood, as isolated PBMCs, or as DNA extracted from either sample type. What the study reported, not specific to this receptor: The amount of clinical and demographic metadata varied by source and participant and was provided uncurated.

Concerning this clone: This receptor's antigen is unknown. Base qualities were left out, and no much larger clone turns up one base away.

TCRbeta CDR3 regions were amplified from genomic DNA using the immunoSEQ Assay, a bias-controlled multiplex PCR. The study's own analysis went as follows. The number of nucleated cells in each sample was estimated from the amplification of reference gene primers within the assay. To quantify the absolute abundance of each unique TCRbeta CDR3 rearrangement, sequence reads were collapsed and filtered. For each sample, productive Simpson clonality was calculated as the square root of Simpson's diversity index over productive rearrangements. TCRdb's version of the immuneACCESS table is confined to in-frame rearrangements and falls short of the full clone set. An unresolved V gene accounts for under half of the shortfall where checked; the remainder is of unknown origin. That table is the source of V, J and clone size, and D and trimming were worked out from the DNA. The sample contains about 76,000 clones, about 90% of them found a single time. The ten most abundant clones make up about 6.1% of the sample.

Sequenced: peripheral blood. The sequence was collected from a human donor in a cohort sampled during active COVID-19.

The DNA sequence is as follows: TGTGCCAGCAGCGTAGCAACAGGATACGAGCAGTACTTC. It translates as CASSVATGYEQYF. The V and J genes are TRBV9 and TRBJ2-7; a tentative D match to TRBD1 spans 5 bases. CDR1 and CDR2 are drawn from the germline V gene: SGDLS, YYNGEE. The junction carries 8 bases between V and J, which are trimmed by 0 bases and 4 bases respectively. The CDR3 runs 13 residues from the cysteine to the phenylalanine. Only the CDR3 portion is preserved as DNA: 39 bases, with reading frame beginning at the first base.